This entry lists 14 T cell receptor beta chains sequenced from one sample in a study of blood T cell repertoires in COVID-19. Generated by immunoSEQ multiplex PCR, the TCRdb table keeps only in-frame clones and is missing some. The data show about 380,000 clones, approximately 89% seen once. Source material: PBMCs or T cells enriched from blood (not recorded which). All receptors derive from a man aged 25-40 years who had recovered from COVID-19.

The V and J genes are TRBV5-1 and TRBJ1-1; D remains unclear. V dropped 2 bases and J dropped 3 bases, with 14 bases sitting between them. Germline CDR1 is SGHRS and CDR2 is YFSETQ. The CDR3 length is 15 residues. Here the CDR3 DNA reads TGCGCCAGCAGCTTTCTCGGGAGCCAGGACACTGAAGCTTTCTTT. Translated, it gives CASSFLGSQDTEAFF.

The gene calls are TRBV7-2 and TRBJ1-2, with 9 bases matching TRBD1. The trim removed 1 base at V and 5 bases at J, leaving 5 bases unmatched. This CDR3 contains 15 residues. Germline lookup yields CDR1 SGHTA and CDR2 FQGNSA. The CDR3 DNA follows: TGTGCCAGCAGCTTAGAACCGGGACAGGGTTATGGCTACACCTTC. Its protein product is CASSLEPGQGYGYTF.

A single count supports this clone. This chain's CDR3 is CAISRLDRGGYNEQFF. CDR3 bases: TGTGCCATCAGCAGGCTCGACAGGGGGGGGTACAATGAGCAGTTCTTC. This chain uses TRBV10-3 with TRBJ2-1, with 9 bases matching TRBD1. V was pared by 6 bases and J by 4 bases, with 10 bases of the junction left unmatched. The V gene's germline CDR1 is ENHRY and CDR2 SYGVKD. The CDR3 spans 16 residues.

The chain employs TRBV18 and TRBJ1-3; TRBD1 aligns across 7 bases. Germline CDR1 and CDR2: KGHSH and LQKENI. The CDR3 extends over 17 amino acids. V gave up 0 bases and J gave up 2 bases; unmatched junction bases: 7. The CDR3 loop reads CASSPPNRGHTGNTIYF. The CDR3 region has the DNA TGTGCCAGCTCACCACCGAACAGGGGCCATACTGGAAACACCATATATTTT.

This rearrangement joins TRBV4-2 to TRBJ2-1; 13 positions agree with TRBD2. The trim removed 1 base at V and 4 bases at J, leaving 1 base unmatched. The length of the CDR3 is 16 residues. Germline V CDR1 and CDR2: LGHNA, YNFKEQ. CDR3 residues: CASSQGGLAGYNEQFF. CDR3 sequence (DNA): TGTGCCAGCAGCCAAGGGGGACTAGCGGGATACAATGAGCAGTTCTTC.

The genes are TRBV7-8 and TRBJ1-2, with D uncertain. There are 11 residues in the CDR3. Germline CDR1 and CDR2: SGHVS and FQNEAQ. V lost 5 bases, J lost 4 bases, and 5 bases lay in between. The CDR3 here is CASSLLYGYTF. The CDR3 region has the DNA TGTGCCAGCAGCCTCCTCTATGGCTACACCTTC.

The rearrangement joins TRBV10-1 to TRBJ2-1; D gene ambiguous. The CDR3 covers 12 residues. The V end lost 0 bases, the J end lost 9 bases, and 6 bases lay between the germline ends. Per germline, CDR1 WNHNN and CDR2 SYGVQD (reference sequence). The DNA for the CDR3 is TGCGCCAGCAGTGAGTCGTGGAGTGAGCAGTTCTTC. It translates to CASSESWSEQFF.

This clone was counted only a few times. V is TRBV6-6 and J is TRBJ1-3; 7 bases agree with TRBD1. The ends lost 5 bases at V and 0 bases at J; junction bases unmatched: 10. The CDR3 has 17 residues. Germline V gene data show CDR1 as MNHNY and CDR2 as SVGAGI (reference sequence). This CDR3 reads CASSQGRGQSSGNTIYF. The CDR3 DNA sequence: TGTGCCAGCAGTCAGGGAAGGGGACAGAGCTCTGGAAACACCATATATTTT.

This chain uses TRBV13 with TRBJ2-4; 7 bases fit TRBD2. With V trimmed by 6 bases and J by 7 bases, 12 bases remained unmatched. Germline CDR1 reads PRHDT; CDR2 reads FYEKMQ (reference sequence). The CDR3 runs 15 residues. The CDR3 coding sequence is TGTGCCAGCAGAACAGGCGGGGGAAGAGGCAACATTCAGTACTTC. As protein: CASRTGGGRGNIQYF.

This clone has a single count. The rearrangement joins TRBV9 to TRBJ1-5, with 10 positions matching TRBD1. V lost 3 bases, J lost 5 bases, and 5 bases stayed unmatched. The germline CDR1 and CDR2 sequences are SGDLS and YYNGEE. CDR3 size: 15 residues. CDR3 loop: CASSGPGQGYQPQHF. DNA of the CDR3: TGTGCCAGCAGCGGCCCGGGACAGGGGTATCAGCCCCAGCATTTT.

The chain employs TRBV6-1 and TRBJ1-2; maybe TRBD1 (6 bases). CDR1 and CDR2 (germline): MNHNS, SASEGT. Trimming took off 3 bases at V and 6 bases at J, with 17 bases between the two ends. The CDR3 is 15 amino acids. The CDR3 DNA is TGTGCCAGCAGTGACATCAGGGGCTCTTGGGATGGCTACACCTTC. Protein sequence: CASSDIRGSWDGYTF.

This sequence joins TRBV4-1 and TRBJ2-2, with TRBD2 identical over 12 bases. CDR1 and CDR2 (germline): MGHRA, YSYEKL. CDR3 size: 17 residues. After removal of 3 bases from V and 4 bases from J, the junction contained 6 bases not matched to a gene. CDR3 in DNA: TGCGCCAGCAGCCACGGACTAGCGGGGTTTTCCACCGGGGAGCTGTTTTTT. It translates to CASSHGLAGFSTGELFF.

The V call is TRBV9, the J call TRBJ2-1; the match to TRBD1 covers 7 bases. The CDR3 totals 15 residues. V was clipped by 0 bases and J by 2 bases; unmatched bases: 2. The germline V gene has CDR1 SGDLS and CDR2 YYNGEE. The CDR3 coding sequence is TGTGCCAGCAGCGTAGAAGGGACAGCCTACAATGAGCAGTTCTTC. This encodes CASSVEGTAYNEQFF.

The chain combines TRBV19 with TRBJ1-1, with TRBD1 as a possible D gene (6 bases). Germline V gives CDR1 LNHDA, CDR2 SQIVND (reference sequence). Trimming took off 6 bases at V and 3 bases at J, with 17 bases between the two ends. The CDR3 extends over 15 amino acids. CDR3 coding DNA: TGTGCCAGTAGCCCTACCCGACAGGCCTACACTGAAGCTTTCTTT. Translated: CASSPTRQAYTEAFF.